This T cell receptor (beta chain) came from a study of blood T cell repertoires in COVID-19. Study in general: From T cells, B-cell-depleted T cells, or PBMCs came the material, which was cDNA or gDNA.

Assay used: immunoSEQ multiplex PCR; TCRdb lists only in-frame clones, some missing. The profile shows about 26,000 clones, roughly 80% of them singletons. The CDR3 is made up of 14 amino acids. Looked up from germline, CDR1 is SQVTM and CDR2 is ANQGSEA. Deletions cut 5 bases from V and 4 bases from J, with 17 bases between. The rearrangement uses TRBV29-1 and TRBJ2-5, with D possibly being TRBD2 (6 bases). This receptor was taken from a man between 50 and 59 years old with active or convalescent COVID-19. Sequenced: peripheral blood. This CDR3 reads CSVRGSVGGETQYF. The CDR3 region has the DNA TGCAGCGTTCGAGGGAGCGTCGGGGGAGAGACCCAGTACTTC.